The present T cell receptor beta chain was sequenced within a study of T-cell reconstitution after alpha-beta-depleted transplantation in children. Unique molecular identifiers featured in how the TCRbeta library was prepared. TCRdb itself ran the PCR reads through MiXCR, one entry per CDR3 protein. The sample lists about 170,000 distinct CDR3 sequences, roughly 11% occurring once. Study-wide results and limits: Some patients' high day-60 TCRbeta diversity was attributed to recipient cells surviving conditioning. T-cell counts and diversity at one year post-transplant came mainly from newly produced T cells.

The V end lost 4 bases, the J end lost 0 bases, and 9 bases lay between the germline ends. The CDR3 covers 14 residues. Germline-derived CDR1 and CDR2 are MNHNS and SASEGT. This clonotype was counted at least ten times. The antigen is not known. The chain has TRBV6-1 and TRBJ1-1; D gene uncertain. The origin of this receptor is a boy between 2 and 10 years old with acute myeloid leukemia, due to receive a stem cell transplant. The sample here was PBMCs, taken before TCRalphabeta/CD19-depleted stem cell transplant. DNA for the CDR3: TGTGCCAGCAGTGGGGTGCACATGAACACTGAAGCTTTCTTT. Translating it yields CASSGVHMNTEAFF.